This entry concerns a single T cell receptor beta chain. The data are from a study of blood T cell repertoires in COVID-19. For the study at large: There were acute and convalescent COVID-19 samples, and they came from the United States, Italy and Spain. From T cells, B-cell-depleted T cells, or PBMCs came the material, which was cDNA or gDNA.

Profiling relied on immunoSEQ multiplex PCR, and the TCRdb table lists in-frame clones only, not all of them. The sample carries over 130,000 clones, 88% recorded once. The CDR3 totals 16 residues. Germline CDR1 LNHNV, CDR2 YYDKDF (reference sequence). After removal of 0 bases from V and 0 bases from J, the junction contained 3 bases not matched to a gene. The sequence derives from a man in his fifties or sixties with active or convalescent COVID-19. The genes are TRBV15 and TRBJ2-7, with TRBD1 matching over 9 bases. The material sequenced was peripheral blood. CDR3 DNA sequence: TGTGCCACCAGCAGAGATCCGGGACAGGGCTCCTACGAGCAGTACTTC. This sequence encodes CATSRDPGQGSYEQYF.